This is a list of T cell receptor beta chains from one sample in a study of blood T cell repertoires in COVID-19. This table comes from immunoSEQ multiplex PCR, and its TCRdb copy is limited to in-frame clones, with some not included. The sample has around 100,000 clones, roughly 90% seen once. The sample comprised peripheral blood. The receptors shown here come from a man aged 45 to 65 with COVID-19, enrolled during active disease. The CDR3 runs from the conserved cysteine through the conserved F or W. The D gene is left open where the match is weak. Clone size is shown for a subset of rows, as once, few, many or a class of expanded clone.

TRBV2	NA	TRBJ2-1	NA	CASRQDRDNEQFF	TGTGCCAGCAGGCAGGACAGAGACAATGAGCAGTTCTTC
TRBV11-3	NA	TRBJ2-3	TRBD1	CASSLRVRGRTDTQYF	TGTGCCAGCAGCTTAAGGGTCAGGGGGCGCACAGATACGCAGTATTTT
TRBV3-1/TRBV3-2	NA	TRBJ1-2	NA	CASSQEISREGIYGYTF	TGTGCCAGCAGCCAAGAAATAAGTCGGGAAGGGATCTATGGCTACACCTTC
TRBV4-1	NA	TRBJ1-1	NA	CASSQGWGRTEAFF	TGCGCCAGCAGCCAGGGGTGGGGGAGGACTGAAGCTTTCTTT
TRBV18	NA	TRBJ1-1	TRBD1	CASSPTGGKGNTEAFF	TGTGCCAGCTCACCTACAGGGGGCAAGGGGAACACTGAAGCTTTCTTT
TRBV7-2	NA	TRBJ2-3	NA	CASSLSAGTDTQYF	TGTGCCAGCAGCTTAAGCGCGGGGACAGATACGCAGTATTTT
TRBV28	few	TRBJ1-2	NA	CASRQATFYGYTF	TGTGCCAGCCGACAGGCTACTTTCTATGGCTACACCTTC
TRBV19	NA	TRBJ1-2	TRBD1	CASSTGTAYSYGYTF	TGTGCCAGTAGTACCGGGACAGCTTACTCCTATGGCTACACCTTC
TRBV12-3/TRBV12-4	NA	TRBJ1-1	TRBD1	CASSYTGGTEAFF	TGTGCCAGCAGTTATACAGGGGGCACTGAAGCTTTCTTT
TRBV14	NA	TRBJ1-2	TRBD1	CASSIGTGSNYGYTF	TGTGCCAGCAGCATTGGGACAGGTTCTAACTATGGCTACACCTTC
TRBV29-1	NA	TRBJ1-1	NA	CSGRGREAFF	TGCAGCGGCAGGGGACGGGAAGCTTTCTTT
TRBV19	NA	TRBJ1-1	NA	CASSIVPGGTEAFF	TGTGCCAGTAGTATAGTTCCGGGAGGGACTGAAGCTTTCTTT
TRBV19	NA	TRBJ2-7	TRBD2	CASSQASGGYEQYF	TGTGCCAGTAGCCAAGCCAGCGGGGGCTACGAGCAGTACTTC
TRBV19	once	TRBJ2-1	TRBD1	CASSMGQSSYNEQFF	TGTGCCAGTAGTATGGGACAGAGCTCCTACAATGAGCAGTTCTTC
TRBV5-1	NA	TRBJ1-4	NA	CASSLDRFAEKLFF	TGCGCCAGCAGCTTGGACAGGTTTGCTGAAAAACTGTTTTTT
TRBV7-2	NA	TRBJ1-1	TRBD1	CASSLVGTGGKEAFF	TGTGCCAGCAGCTTAGTTGGGACAGGGGGCAAGGAAGCTTTCTTT
TRBV11-1	NA	TRBJ2-7	NA	CASSPPGWDYEQYF	TGTGCCAGCAGCCCGCCGGGGTGGGACTACGAGCAGTACTTC